This T cell receptor beta chain was identified during a study of blood T cell repertoires in COVID-19. Study details: Sources were T cells, B-cell-depleted T cells, or PBMCs; the material itself was cDNA or gDNA.

Profiled with immunoSEQ multiplex PCR; TCRdb holds only in-frame clones, not every one. Of approximately 210,000 clones listed, 70% to 85% were seen once; the top ten hold 15%. The V end was cut by 3 bases, the J end by 2 bases, with 7 bases between. The V gene's germline CDR1 is KGHSH and CDR2 LQKENI. This CDR3 has 13 amino acids. This clone was seen a few times. Distinct nucleotide sequences in the sample also encode this CDR3. In terms of age and location, participants ranged from roughly 18 to 95 years and lived in approximately 26 US areas. Self-reported history from a screening survey and questionnaire set each donor's cohort.

Source material: PBMCs or T cells enriched from blood (not recorded which). This sequence was found in a man aged 40-50 years who had recovered from COVID-19. The chain employs TRBV18 and TRBJ1-2; D may be TRBD1 (5 bases). The CDR3 DNA follows: TGTGCCAGCTCACCGGAGGGGAACTATGGCTACACCTTC. Translated, it gives CASSPEGNYGYTF.